The present entry profiles one T cell receptor (beta chain) with its context. Being one base from a much bigger clone, this may be a read error. The source of the sample is a study of blood T cell repertoires in COVID-19. Using immunoSEQ multiplex PCR, the repertoire was profiled, and TCRdb retains in-frame clones only, with some absent. The sample yields 400,000 to 450,000 clones, about 90% seen once. The CDR3 covers 11 residues. Trimming took off 4 bases at V and 2 bases at J, with 3 bases between the two ends. Germline V gene data show CDR1 as LGHDT and CDR2 as YNNKEL (reference sequence). The chain is built from TRBV3-1 (or the pseudogene TRBV3-2) and TRBJ2-7; D unresolved. Material: PBMCs or T cells enriched from blood (not recorded which). The receptor was derived from a man aged 18 to 29 who had recovered from COVID-19. This chain's CDR3 is CASSLTYEQYF. The CDR3 region has the DNA TGTGCCAGCAGCCTCACCTACGAGCAGTACTTC.